Following are 5 T cell receptor beta chains from one sample sequenced in a study of T cell responses to AZD1222 COVID-19 vaccine. Data came from immunoSEQ multiplex PCR; TCRdb stores just in-frame clones and leaves some out. The profile shows more than 110,000 clones, more than 90% of them singletons. The sequenced sample was peripheral blood, obtained on day 0 of AZD1222 vaccination. Source of these receptors: an adult in good health.

CDR3 loop: CASKGLAAPDEQYF. CDR3 sequence (DNA): TGTGCCAGCAAGGGACTAGCGGCCCCGGACGAGCAGTACTTC. The rearrangement uses TRBV7-9 and TRBJ2-7, with 11 bases identical to TRBD2. The V gene's germline CDR1 is SEHNR and CDR2 FQNEAQ (reference sequence). V lost 7 bases and J lost 5; bases outside the gene matches: 7. This CDR3 comprises 14 residues.

This clone has a single count. The gene calls are TRBV6-5 and TRBJ1-6; D gene ambiguous. Germline-derived CDR1 and CDR2 are MNHEY and SVGAGI. CDR3 length: 13 amino acids. The V and J ends lost 7 bases and 4 bases respectively, with 8 bases between them. The DNA of the CDR3 is TGTGCCAGCAAGGGCAGTTATAATTCACCCCTCCACTTT. Residues: CASKGSYNSPLHF.

The V gene is TRBV12-5, the J gene TRBJ1-1; weak D call: TRBD1 (6 bases). The CDR3 has 15 residues. V shed 3 bases and J shed 3 bases, with 14 bases lying between them. The germline CDR1 and CDR2 sequences are LGHNT and FRNRAP. CDR3 DNA sequence: TGTGCTAGTGGTTTTCTCCAGGGGAGGGACACTGAAGCTTTCTTT. Amino acid sequence: CASGFLQGRDTEAFF.

This sequence joins TRBV7-2 and TRBJ2-1; TRBD1 or TRBD2 may be the D gene (5 bases each). Trimming took off 5 bases at V and 8 bases at J, with 25 bases between the two ends. The germline CDR1 and CDR2 sequences are SGHTA and FQGNSA. CDR3 size: 17 residues. CDR3 coding DNA: TGTGCCAGCAGCCGCCAAAGCGCACAGGCCGCCGGGGATGAGCAGTTCTTC. It translates to CASSRQSAQAAGDEQFF.

This clone came up a few times. The V and J genes are TRBV7-2 and TRBJ2-7; 7 positions match TRBD2. This CDR3 contains 15 residues. Germline V gene data show CDR1 as SGHTA and CDR2 as FQGNSA. Germline trimming cut 1 base from V and 3 bases from J; bases unmatched to any gene: 6. CDR3 in amino acids: CASSLVASGVYEQYF. The DNA of the CDR3 is TGTGCCAGCAGCTTAGTGGCTAGCGGAGTCTACGAGCAGTACTTC.